The clone carrying this TCR beta chain occurred many times. What it binds is not known. The record originates from a study of neurological immune-mediated disorders. Study results and caveats: The absence of any CDR3 amino acid sequence shared by expanded clones across subjects suggests that repertoires were private in all groups.

The cDNA was generated by 5'RACE with 10-nucleotide random UMIs. TCRdb itself ran the 5' RACE reads through MiXCR, one entry per CDR3 protein. The repertoire holds tens of thousands of distinct CDR3 sequences, with approximately 7.2% as singletons. Sorted libraries came from roughly 1 million CD4+ or CD8+ T cells. CDR3 length equals 15 residues. With 0 bases removed from V and 4 bases from J, the gap between germline ends came to 12 bases. The germline gives CDR1 SGHKS, CDR2 YYEKEE (reference sequence). The receptor comes from a man aged 45 to 65 in good health. The material sequenced was CD4+ T cells from blood. This chain connects TRBV5-5 to TRBJ2-3, with D perhaps TRBD2 (6 bases). CDR3 sequence: CASSLANWGADTQYF. In nucleotides, the CDR3 is TGTGCCAGCAGCTTGGCCAATTGGGGGGCAGATACGCAGTATTTT.